This T cell receptor beta chain was sequenced for a study of T cell repertoires in cytomegalovirus infection. Across the study: Public TCR beta signature analysis indicated the presence of both CMV infection and matching HLA type.

A word on this clonotype: Its antigen is currently unknown.

Findings of the study overall: It was HLA-C-restricted CMV-specific TCR beta clonotypes that dominated the response ex vivo. The study identified carriers of CMV plus the relevant HLA from cumulative public TCR beta family frequency.

TCRdb redid the calling of the reads with MiXCR, one entry per CDR3 protein. The data show under 250,000 distinct CDR3 sequences, roughly an eighth seen once. The CDR3 length is 15 residues. Trimming took off 1 base at V and 1 base at J, with 13 bases between the two ends. Germline lookup yields CDR1 SQVTM and CDR2 ANQGSEA. The rearrangement links TRBV29-1 to TRBJ1-1; D not resolved. Sequencing input: PBMCs. This clonotype was sampled from a human donor in good health (CMV status not recorded). Some clones in this sample may be carry-over from other donors' samples. DNA for the CDR3: TGCAGCGTTGAAGGGGCAGGTCGGAAGAACACTGAAGCTTTCTTT. Translating gives CSVEGAGRKNTEAFF.